This T cell receptor beta chain was documented in a study of cytomegalovirus exposure and HLA in healthy donors. The study's findings and limits: HLA alleles showed associations with 15,000 to 20,000 TCR beta sequences in a later analysis, at a 0.05 false discovery rate. It has been reported that TCR beta sequences accurately predicted the HLA-A and HLA-B alleles of most subjects.

Use of 60 Vbeta and 13 Jbeta primers characterized the PCR. Clones were read by immunoSEQ multiplex PCR, and TCRdb kept only the in-frame ones, dropping some. The table lists about 110,000 clones, approximately 72% of them singletons. This clone was seen a few times. What it binds is unknown. Losses at the gene ends were 5 bases for V and 7 bases for J; bases not matched to a gene: 7. The CDR3 sequence is 13 residues long. The germline gives CDR1 SQVTM, CDR2 ANQGSEA. The gene calls are TRBV29-1 and TRBJ1-4; TRBD1 matches at 7 bases. The receptor's source is a woman in her thirties or forties in good health and CMV-seropositive. Specimen: PBMCs. The CDR3, as DNA: TGCAGCGTTAACAGGGGATTAAGTGAAAAACTGTTTTTT. This codes for CSVNRGLSEKLFF.